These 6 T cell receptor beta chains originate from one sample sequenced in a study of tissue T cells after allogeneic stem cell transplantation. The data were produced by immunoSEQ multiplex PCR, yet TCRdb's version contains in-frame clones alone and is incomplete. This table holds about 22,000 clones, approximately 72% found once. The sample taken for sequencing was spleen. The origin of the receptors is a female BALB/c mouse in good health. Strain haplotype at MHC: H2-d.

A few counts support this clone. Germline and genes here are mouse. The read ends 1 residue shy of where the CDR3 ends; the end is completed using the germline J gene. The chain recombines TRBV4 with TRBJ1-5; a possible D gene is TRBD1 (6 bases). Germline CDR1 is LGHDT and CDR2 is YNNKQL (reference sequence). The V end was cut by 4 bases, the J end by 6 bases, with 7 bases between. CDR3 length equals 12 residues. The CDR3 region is CASSLDSQAPLF. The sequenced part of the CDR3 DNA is TGTGCCAGCAGCTTGGACAGCCAGGCTCCGCTT.

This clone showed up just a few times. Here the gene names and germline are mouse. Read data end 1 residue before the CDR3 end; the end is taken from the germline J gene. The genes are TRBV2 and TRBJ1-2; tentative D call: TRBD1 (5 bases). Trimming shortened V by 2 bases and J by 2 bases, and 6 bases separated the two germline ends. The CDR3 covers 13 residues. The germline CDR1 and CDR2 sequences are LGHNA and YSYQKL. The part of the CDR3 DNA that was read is TGTGCCAGCAGCCAACGACAGAACTCCGACTACACC. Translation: CASSQRQNSDYT. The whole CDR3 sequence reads CASSQRQNSDYTF.

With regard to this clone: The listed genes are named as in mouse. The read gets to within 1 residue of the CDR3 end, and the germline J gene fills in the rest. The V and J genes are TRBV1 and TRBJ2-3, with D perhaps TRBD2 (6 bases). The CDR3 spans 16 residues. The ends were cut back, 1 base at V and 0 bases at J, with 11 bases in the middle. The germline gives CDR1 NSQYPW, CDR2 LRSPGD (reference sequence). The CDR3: CTCSAGWGTSAETLYF. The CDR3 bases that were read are TGCACCTGCAGTGCAGGTTGGGGGACTAGTGCAGAAACGCTGTAT.

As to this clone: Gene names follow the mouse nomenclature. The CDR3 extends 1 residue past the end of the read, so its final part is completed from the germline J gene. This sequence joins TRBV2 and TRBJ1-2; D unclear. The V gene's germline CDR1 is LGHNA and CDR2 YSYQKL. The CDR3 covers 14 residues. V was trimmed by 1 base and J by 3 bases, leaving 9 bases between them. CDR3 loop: CASSQAGKDSDYTF. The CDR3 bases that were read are TGTGCCAGCAGCCAAGCGGGCAAGGACTCCGACTACACC.

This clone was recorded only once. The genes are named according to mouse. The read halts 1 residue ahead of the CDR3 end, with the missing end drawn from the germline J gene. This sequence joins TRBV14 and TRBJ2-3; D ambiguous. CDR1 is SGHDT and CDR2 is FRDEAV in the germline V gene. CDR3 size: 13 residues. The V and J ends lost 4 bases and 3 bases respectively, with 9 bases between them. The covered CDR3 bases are TGTGCCAGCAGTACTTCGACAGCAGAAACGCTGTAT. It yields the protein CASSTSTAETLY. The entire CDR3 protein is CASSTSTAETLYF.

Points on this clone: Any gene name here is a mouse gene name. The CDR3 spells CASSQPGSNERLFF. The DNA read from the CDR3 is TGTGCCAGCAGCCAACCAGGATCCAACGAAAGATTATTT. This rearrangement joins TRBV2 to TRBJ1-4; D remains ambiguous. Sequencing ends 1 residue short of the CDR3 end; the germline J gene provides the rest. Looked up from germline, CDR1 is LGHNA and CDR2 is YSYQKL. The CDR3 spans 14 residues. The V and J ends lost 2 bases and 2 bases respectively, with 6 bases between them.